These 13 T cell receptor beta chains were all obtained from the same sample, sequenced in a study of Graves' ophthalmopathy and Graves' hyperthyroidism. Scientists amplified the TCR beta CDR3 regions from RNA transcripts. An initial RT-PCR round employing HTBI primers preceded a second-round multiplex PCR. Via MiXCR, TCRdb re-called the multiplex PCR reads, giving one row per CDR3 protein. The table has 740,000 or so distinct CDR3 sequences, roughly two fifths seen once; the top ten hold 44%. The sample was peripheral blood. The receptors were sampled from an adult man with Graves' ophthalmopathy.

This clonotype showed up just once. Here the CDR3 reads CASSVSERNTEAFF. CDR3 coding DNA: TGTGCCAGCAGCGTAAGTGAGCGGAACACTGAAGCTTTCTTT. The rearrangement links TRBV9 to TRBJ1-1; D not certain. The V end was cut by 1 base, the J end by 1 base, with 8 bases between. The CDR3 loop spans 14 amino acids. Per germline, CDR1 SGDLS and CDR2 YYNGEE.

This clonotype occurred many times. The chain links TRBV11-2 to TRBJ1-2; TRBD1 aligns across 7 bases. The V segment lost 4 bases and the J segment 7 bases; nucleotides outside the gene matches: 6. The germline V gene has CDR1 SGHAT and CDR2 FQNNGV. This CDR3 has 13 residues. The CDR3 loop reads CASSSTGSPGYTF. The CDR3 DNA is TGTGCCAGCAGCTCGACAGGGTCCCCTGGCTACACCTTC. The entire variable domain, with the rest obtained from reference TRBV11-2 and TRBJ1-2, is as follows: EAGVAQSPRYKIIEKRQSVAFWCNPISGHATLYWYQQILGQGPKLLIQFQNNGVVDDSQLPKDRFSAERLKGVDSTLKIQPAKLEDSAVYLCASSSTGSPGYTFGSGTRLTVV.

This sequence joins TRBV2 and TRBJ2-5; 7 positions match TRBD1. This CDR3 is 13 amino acids long. Germline assignment: CDR1 SNHLY and CDR2 FYNNEI. V lost 10 bases and J lost 7; bases outside the gene matches: 12. CDR3 sequence: CAIRVTGMGTQYF. Here the CDR3 DNA reads TGTGCCATCAGGGTGACAGGGATGGGGACCCAGTACTTC.

The V and J genes are TRBV25-1 and TRBJ1-3; D not certain. Germline-derived CDR1 and CDR2 are MGHDK and SYGVNS. V lost 4 bases, J lost 1 base, and 11 bases lay in between. This CDR3 has 15 residues. The CDR3 coding sequence is TGTGCCAGCAGTGCTAGACGGGGTTCTGGAAACACCATATATTTT. Its translation is CASSARRGSGNTIYF.

This clonotype was counted ten times or more. J is TRBJ2-5 and V is TRBV5-5; 9 bases fit TRBD2. This CDR3 comprises 16 residues. Losses at the gene ends were 0 bases for V and 5 bases for J; bases not matched to a gene: 8. Germline V lookup: CDR1 SGHKS, CDR2 YYEKEE (reference sequence). The CDR3 DNA reads as TGTGCCAGCAGCTTGGCCGCGCGGGGGGGCACTGAGACCCAGTACTTC. It yields the protein CASSLAARGGTETQYF.

This clonotype was observed a handful of times. The chain combines TRBV7-8 with TRBJ2-2, with D possibly TRBD1 on 5 matching bases. CDR1 and CDR2 from the germline V gene are SGHVS and FQNEAQ. The CDR3 covers 15 residues. V lost 5 bases and J lost 4, with 14 bases in between. The CDR3 DNA reads TGTGCCAGCAGCGAAGGGGCTAGAGGCACCGGGGAGCTGTTTTTT. It codes for CASSEGARGTGELFF.

This chain links TRBV12-3 or TRBV12-4 with TRBJ1-2; D perhaps matches TRBD1 (5 bases). The CDR3 totals 13 residues. Deletions cut 6 bases from V and 9 bases from J, with 17 bases between. The CDR3 loop is CASSPPGTERYTF. DNA of the CDR3: TGTGCCAGCAGCCCACCCGGGACGGAGCGCTACACCTTC.

This chain connects TRBV4-2 to TRBJ2-2, with D tentatively TRBD1 (5 bases). The CDR3 spans 15 residues. Germline V gives CDR1 LGHNA, CDR2 YNFKEQ. Trimming cost V 8 bases and J 5 bases, with 18 bases left between them. CDR3 loop: CASSTVTAFTGELFF. The CDR3, as DNA: TGTGCCAGCTCAACTGTGACAGCATTTACCGGGGAGCTGTTTTTT.

The chain employs TRBV25-1 and TRBJ1-2; a weak D match, TRBD1 (5 bases). CDR3 length: 15 residues. In germline, CDR1 is MGHDK, CDR2 SYGVNS. Trimming cost V 4 bases and J 5 bases, with 17 bases left between them. The chain's CDR3 is CASSARDGGRYGYTF. The CDR3 bases are TGTGCCAGCAGTGCCCGGGACGGCGGGCGGTATGGCTACACCTTC.

The J gene is TRBJ2-5, the V gene TRBV2; 7 nucleotides match TRBD1. The CDR3 spans 13 residues. Germline CDR1 and CDR2: SNHLY and FYNNEI. The CDR3 sequence: CARIGTAIGTQYF. CDR3 in DNA: TGTGCTAGAATCGGGACAGCGATCGGGACCCAGTACTTC. The variable domain in full, completed from reference TRBV2 and TRBJ2-5, reads EPEVTQTPSHQVTQMGQEVILRCVPISNHLYFYWYRQILGQKVEFLVSFYNNEISEKSEIFDDQFSVERPDGSNFTLKIRSTKLEDSAMYFCARIGTAIGTQYFGPGTRLLVL.

This clonotype has at least ten counts. V gene TRBV7-6 combines with J gene TRBJ2-7; no firm D call. The V gene's germline CDR1 is SGHVS and CDR2 FNYEAQ. V gave up 2 bases and J gave up 2 bases, with 10 bases separating them. This CDR3 is 14 amino acids long. For the CDR3, the DNA is TGTGCCAGCAGCTTATTGGGCACAGCCTACGAGCAGTACTTC. Translating it yields CASSLLGTAYEQYF.

The chain couples TRBV7-2 to TRBJ2-7; TRBD2 might be the D (6 bases). V shed 2 bases and J shed 4 bases, with 15 bases lying between them. Germline V CDR1 and CDR2: SGHTA, FQGNSA. CDR3 length equals 15 residues. CDR3 sequence reads: CASSLISSASYEQYF. The CDR3 nucleotides read TGTGCCAGCAGCTTAATCTCTAGCGCCTCATACGAGCAGTACTTC.

This clonotype was observed a handful of times. The chain couples TRBV7-9 to TRBJ1-5, with D maybe TRBD1 (6 bases). V lost 9 bases and J lost 4, with 19 bases in between. This CDR3 is built from 15 residues. Germline CDR1 and CDR2: SEHNR and FQNEAQ (reference sequence). The CDR3 sequence: CASSALQGGNQPQHF. The CDR3 region has the DNA TGTGCCAGTAGTGCGCTACAGGGAGGAAATCAGCCCCAGCATTTT.